This T cell receptor beta chain emerged from a study of blood T cell repertoires in COVID-19 (dated by TCRdb to about 2020). Notes on the research overall: Samples covering the acute and convalescent phases of COVID-19 were provided by collaborators in the United States, Italy and Spain. The prospective study material was composed of cDNA or gDNA derived from T cells, B-cell-depleted T cells, or PBMCs. Where available, HLA class I and class II types were taken from metadata supplied by the sample provider and were not determined by assay-based typing. Samples came from the ongoing ImmuneRACE study (first 160 participants) plus 1,254 subjects from 6 global collaborators. Sample metadata almost always included a de-identified subject ID, COVID-19 status, age in years and sex. A freely available public database, intended as a resource for researchers studying the immune response to SARS-CoV-2, is where the repertoires were released. Subjects who had been exposed to COVID-19, were actively infected with it, or had recovered from it provided the deeply sampled blood TCRbeta repertoires that made up the dataset.

The research as a whole found: The amount of clinical and demographic metadata varied by source and participant and was provided uncurated.

The immunoSEQ Assay, a bias-controlled multiplex PCR, was used to amplify TCRbeta CDR3 regions from genomic DNA. From the authors' description of their analysis: Nucleated cell counts per sample were estimated from amplification of reference gene primers within the assay. To quantify the absolute abundance of each unique TCRbeta CDR3 rearrangement, sequence reads were collapsed and filtered. For each sample, productive Simpson clonality was calculated as the square root of Simpson's diversity index across productive rearrangements. Sourced from immuneACCESS, this table was stored by TCRdb with only in-frame sequences that have V and J called. A share of the clones is absent; for the studies checked, an unresolved V gene accounts for under half, and the remainder has no known explanation. The V and J calls and clone size were taken over from that table, and D and trimming were inferred from the DNA. The sample table holds fewer than 350,000 clones, of which approximately 88% were seen once. The ten most abundant clones make up roughly 9.1% of the sample.

CDR1 and CDR2, looked up from the germline V gene, are SNHLY and FYNNEI. V gives up 6 bases and J gives up 2 bases, and the segment between their germline ends measures 14 bases. The CDR3 sequence holds 15 residues, the cysteine and phenylalanine included. Only the CDR3 DNA stays, 45 bases, in frame from base 1. Each collaborating institution followed its own protocols to collect whole blood in K2EDTA tubes. For TCRbeta analysis, collaborators shipped samples as frozen whole blood, isolated PBMCs, or DNA extracted from either of those sample types. Regarding this clone: Its antigen remains undetermined. Base qualities are not provided; no much larger clone lies one nucleotide away.

Recombination connected TRBV2 to TRBJ1-5, with no reliable assignment of the D segment. The specimen was peripheral blood. The TCR originated in a young man with active or convalescent COVID-19. The base sequence is TGTGCCAGCAGACCATCTGGACTCGGCAATCAGCCCCAGCATTTT. This translates into CASRPSGLGNQPQHF.